The text below deals with one T cell receptor beta chain. One entry per CDR3 protein results from TCRdb running MiXCR on the RT-PCR reads. The sample shows about 700,000 distinct CDR3 sequences, 12% to 15% of them seen only once. Sequences were obtained from memory CD4+ T cells from blood. The source is a female donor in good health, serving as a healthy control.

The CDR3 sequence: CASSRLSAGAYNEQFF. The CDR3 DNA reads as TGCGCCAGCAGCCGGTTATCGGCGGGAGCCTACAATGAGCAGTTCTTC. This chain joins TRBV5-1 and TRBJ2-1, with 7 bases aligning to TRBD2. The CDR3 covers 16 residues. V lost 4 bases to trimming and J lost 2 bases; unmatched junction nucleotides: 9. Germline-derived CDR1 and CDR2 are SGHRS and YFSETQ.